The rows below give T cell receptor beta chains drawn from one sample of a study of shared clonotypes between healthy human individuals. TCRdb's copy holds only in-frame clones and misses some; the assay was immunoSEQ multiplex PCR. The sample contains about 660,000 clones, approximately 74% of which appear only once. The material sequenced was memory CD4+ T cells sorted from blood. The receptor source for this set is a woman aged 30 to 39 in good health. Both conserved end residues are part of each CDR3. A D gene is named only where the DNA matches it firmly. Expanded clones are given a class, and other clones once, few, many or no size at all.

V: TRBV29-1; size: NA; J: TRBJ2-2; D: TRBD2; DNA: TGCAGCGTGGGCTTAGCGGGCCTGACCGGGGAGCTGTTTTTT; CDR3: CSVGLAGLTGELFF
V: TRBV19; size: NA; J: TRBJ1-4; D: TRBD1; DNA: TGTGCCAGTAGTTCCCGGACAGGGAGGTCAACTAATGAAAAACTGTTTTTT; CDR3: CASSSRTGRSTNEKLFF
V: TRBV27; size: NA; J: TRBJ2-7; D: TRBD1; DNA: TGTGCCAGCAGTTCCACAGGGGAAAAAGGGTACGAGCAGTACTTC; CDR3: CASSSTGEKGYEQYF
V: TRBV19; size: NA; J: TRBJ2-3; D: TRBD2; DNA: TGTGCCAGTAGGGGACTAGCGGCAGATACGCAGTATTTT; CDR3: CASRGLAADTQYF
V: TRBV13; size: once; J: TRBJ2-1; D: NA; DNA: TGTGCCAGCAGCCTAATAACAGGGGTGGCGGGGAGCTCCTACAATGAGCAGTTCTTC; CDR3: CASSLITGVAGSSYNEQFF
V: TRBV7-9; size: NA; J: TRBJ1-4; D: NA; DNA: TGTGCCAGCAGTCTGGCCCCCAGAAGGAATGAAAAACTGTTTTTT; CDR3: CASSLAPRRNEKLFF
V: TRBV7-2; size: few; J: TRBJ1-2; D: NA; DNA: TGTGCCAGCAGCTTAGTGAAGGGACCTAACTATGGCTACACCTTC; CDR3: CASSLVKGPNYGYTF
V: TRBV2; size: NA; J: TRBJ1-3; D: NA; DNA: TGTGCCAGCAGTGAATTAGGGACCGGAAACACCATATATTTT; CDR3: CASSELGTGNTIYF
V: TRBV6-5; size: many; J: TRBJ1-2; D: TRBD1; DNA: TGTGCCAGCAGTTACTCGACAACAGGGGGGGACGGCGGCTACACCTTC; CDR3: CASSYSTTGGDGGYTF
V: TRBV4-1; size: NA; J: TRBJ1-2; D: TRBD1; DNA: TGCGCCAGCAGCCAAGATCAGGGGACAGGTCTGGCCGGCTACACCTTC; CDR3: CASSQDQGTGLAGYTF
V: TRBV4-1; size: NA; J: TRBJ2-5; D: NA; DNA: TGCGCCAGCAGCCGAGTTGGGGAGACCCAGTACTTC; CDR3: CASSRVGETQYF
V: TRBV27; size: NA; J: TRBJ2-7; D: TRBD1; DNA: TGTGCCAGCAGTTTCAAATTCCGGACAGGGGCCGAGCAGTACTTC; CDR3: CASSFKFRTGAEQYF
V: TRBV7-8; size: NA; J: TRBJ2-7; D: NA; DNA: TGTGCCAGCAGCCCCCAGACCGGGTGGGACTACGAGCAGTACTTC; CDR3: CASSPQTGWDYEQYF
V: TRBV18; size: NA; J: TRBJ1-1; D: NA; DNA: TGTGCCAGCTCACCGGTGGAGAGGACGACTATTACCATGAACACTGAAGCTTTCTTT; CDR3: CASSPVERTTITMNTEAFF
V: TRBV28; size: few; J: TRBJ1-1; D: NA; DNA: TGTGCCAGCAGTCGAAGGACTTACGGTGGAGCTTTCTTT; CDR3: CASSRRTYGGAFF
V: TRBV28; size: NA; J: TRBJ1-2; D: NA; DNA: TGTGCCAGCGGGGACTATGGCTACACCTTC; CDR3: CASGDYGYTF
V: TRBV27; size: NA; J: TRBJ2-6; D: NA; DNA: TGTGCCAGCGGAACCCCGGCTGGGGCCAACGTCCTGACTTTC; CDR3: CASGTPAGANVLTF
V: TRBV5-1; size: NA; J: TRBJ2-3; D: TRBD2; DNA: TGCGCCAGCAGCTTGTCGCCAGCGGGAGAGACAGATACGCAGTATTTT; CDR3: CASSLSPAGETDTQYF
V: TRBV9; size: NA; J: TRBJ2-7; D: NA; DNA: TGTGCCAGCAGCGTCGCTACAGGGCCCTCCTACGAGCAGTACTTC; CDR3: CASSVATGPSYEQYF
V: TRBV10-2; size: NA; J: TRBJ1-5; D: TRBD1; DNA: TGCGCCAGCAGTGAGTCGATTGGGACAGGGTCAAATCAGCCCCAGCATTTT; CDR3: CASSESIGTGSNQPQHF
V: TRBV11-3; size: NA; J: TRBJ2-5; D: NA; DNA: TGTGCCAGCAGCTTAGGCGGTAAACAAGAGACCCAGTACTTC; CDR3: CASSLGGKQETQYF
V: TRBV11-2; size: once; J: TRBJ2-3; D: TRBD2; DNA: TGTGCCAGCAGGCCGGCCGGGGGAGGGCAGTATACGCAGTATTTT; CDR3: CASRPAGGGQYTQYF
V: TRBV5-1; size: NA; J: TRBJ1-2; D: TRBD1; DNA: TGCGCCAGCAGACAGGACAGGAATGGCTACACCTTC; CDR3: CASRQDRNGYTF
V: TRBV5-6; size: few; J: TRBJ2-5; D: NA; DNA: TGTGCCAGCAGCTCCCTTGACTCAGGGAAGACCCAGTACTTC; CDR3: CASSSLDSGKTQYF
V: TRBV7-9; size: once; J: TRBJ2-3; D: NA; DNA: TGTGCCAGCAGCTTAGGAGGGCCAAGCACAGATACGCAGTATTTT; CDR3: CASSLGGPSTDTQYF
V: TRBV4-2; size: NA; J: TRBJ1-1; D: NA; DNA: TGTGCCAGCAGCCAAGATCGTGGGCAGGGAGATACTGAAGCTTTCTTT; CDR3: CASSQDRGQGDTEAFF
V: TRBV27; size: once; J: TRBJ2-5; D: NA; DNA: TGTGCCCACCTCGGGCAAGAGACCCAGTACTTC; CDR3: CAHLGQETQYF
V: TRBV2; size: NA; J: TRBJ2-3; D: TRBD1; DNA: TGTGCCAGCAGTGGACAGGGGGGGAGCACAGATACGCAGTATTTT; CDR3: CASSGQGGSTDTQYF
V: TRBV4-2; size: NA; J: TRBJ2-7; D: TRBD2; DNA: TGTGCCAGCAGCCAAGATCTAGCGGGATGGTACGAGCAGTACTTC; CDR3: CASSQDLAGWYEQYF
V: TRBV9; size: NA; J: TRBJ2-7; D: NA; DNA: TGTGCCAGCAGCTCTGGACCAGCCCGCGAGCAGTACTTC; CDR3: CASSSGPAREQYF
V: TRBV5-1; size: NA; J: TRBJ2-5; D: NA; DNA: TGCGCCAGCAGCCTCACGGGATACTTTGGAGAGACCCAGTACTTC; CDR3: CASSLTGYFGETQYF
V: TRBV5-1; size: NA; J: TRBJ1-1; D: TRBD1; DNA: TGCGCCAGCAGCTCTAGGTTACGACAGGGTGGGACTGAAGCTTTCTTT; CDR3: CASSSRLRQGGTEAFF
V: TRBV6-6; size: NA; J: TRBJ1-5; D: NA; DNA: TGTGCCAGCAGCTTCGGACCAGAACGGGATCAGCCCCAGCATTTT; CDR3: CASSFGPERDQPQHF
V: TRBV18; size: NA; J: TRBJ1-4; D: TRBD1; DNA: TGTGCCAGCTCACCAGACAGGGCGGTAGAAAAACTGTTTTTT; CDR3: CASSPDRAVEKLFF
V: TRBV5-1; size: NA; J: TRBJ2-1; D: TRBD2; DNA: TGCGCCAGCAGCGGACCCGGACTAGCGGGAGATGAGCAGTTCTTC; CDR3: CASSGPGLAGDEQFF
V: TRBV5-5; size: NA; J: TRBJ1-5; D: NA; DNA: TGTGCCAGCAGCTTGGGGAGTAGTATCAATCAGCCCCAGCATTTT; CDR3: CASSLGSSINQPQHF
V: TRBV9; size: NA; J: TRBJ2-3; D: TRBD2; DNA: TGTGCCAGCAGCGTAACGGGACTAGCGGACACAGATACGCAGTATTTT; CDR3: CASSVTGLADTDTQYF
V: TRBV2; size: NA; J: TRBJ2-3; D: NA; DNA: TGTGCCAGCAGTGGGAGCCTGGGGAGCACAGATACGCAGTATTTT; CDR3: CASSGSLGSTDTQYF
V: TRBV7-9; size: once; J: TRBJ2-3; D: TRBD1; DNA: TGTGCCAGCAGCCCCCTAGGGTTGGGACAGGGGAGCACAGATACGCAGTATTTT; CDR3: CASSPLGLGQGSTDTQYF
V: TRBV30; size: NA; J: TRBJ2-7; D: TRBD1; DNA: TGTGCCTGGAGTGGGAGACAGGGGTATCTCGAGCAGTACTTC; CDR3: CAWSGRQGYLEQYF
V: TRBV19; size: NA; J: TRBJ2-1; D: TRBD2; DNA: TGTGCCAGTAGTATGGGTAGCGGGAGACTTAGCTCCTACAATGAGCAGTTCTTC; CDR3: CASSMGSGRLSSYNEQFF
V: TRBV6-6; size: once; J: TRBJ1-2; D: NA; DNA: TGTGCCAGCAGTTTGGGGTGGGCAGACGGCTACACCTTC; CDR3: CASSLGWADGYTF
V: TRBV6-5; size: NA; J: TRBJ1-5; D: NA; DNA: TGTGCCAGCAGTCCCATCAAGGGGCCTAATCAGCCCCAGCATTTT; CDR3: CASSPIKGPNQPQHF
V: TRBV5-1; size: few; J: TRBJ1-5; D: TRBD1; DNA: TGCGCCAGCAGCTTGGATGGGGACAGGGGCCATCAGCCCCAGCATTTT; CDR3: CASSLDGDRGHQPQHF
V: TRBV28; size: NA; J: TRBJ1-1; D: NA; DNA: TGTGCCACCGTACAGGGCGGGACTGAAGCTTTCTTT; CDR3: CATVQGGTEAFF
V: TRBV2; size: few; J: TRBJ2-3; D: NA; DNA: TGTGCCAGTCTAACCCATGATCTGAGCACAGATACGCAGTATTTT; CDR3: CASLTHDLSTDTQYF
V: TRBV28; size: NA; J: TRBJ2-3; D: NA; DNA: TGTGCCAGCAAGAGGACTAGCACAGATACGCAGTATTTT; CDR3: CASKRTSTDTQYF
V: TRBV6-1; size: NA; J: TRBJ2-3; D: NA; DNA: TGTGCCAGCAGTGGCAGAGATACGCAGTATTTT; CDR3: CASSGRDTQYF
V: TRBV4-2; size: NA; J: TRBJ1-2; D: NA; DNA: TGTGCCAGCAGCCTCACCGGGACCCCAACTAACTATGGCTACACCTTC; CDR3: CASSLTGTPTNYGYTF
V: TRBV4-2; size: NA; J: TRBJ2-1; D: TRBD2; DNA: TGTGCCAGCAGCCAGGGGCTAGCGGGACTTACCTACAATGAGCAGTTCTTC; CDR3: CASSQGLAGLTYNEQFF
V: TRBV7-8; size: NA; J: TRBJ2-2; D: TRBD1; DNA: TGTGCCAGCAGCCTCGGACAGGGGGCCCCCACGAACACCGGGGAGCTGTTTTTT; CDR3: CASSLGQGAPTNTGELFF
V: TRBV5-8; size: NA; J: TRBJ1-2; D: TRBD1; DNA: TGTGCCAGCAGCATCGGGACAGGGGGGAACTATGGCTACACCTTC; CDR3: CASSIGTGGNYGYTF
V: TRBV5-1; size: NA; J: TRBJ2-2; D: TRBD2; DNA: TGCGCCAGCAGCAGGACTAGCGGGAGGACCGGGGAGCTGTTTTTT; CDR3: CASSRTSGRTGELFF
V: TRBV27; size: NA; J: TRBJ2-7; D: NA; DNA: TGTGCCAGCAGTTTAGGTGGTCACTCCTACGAGCAGTACTTC; CDR3: CASSLGGHSYEQYF
V: TRBV7-9; size: NA; J: TRBJ1-3; D: NA; DNA: TGTGCCAGCAGCTCAGGGATGGCTGGAAACACCATATATTTT; CDR3: CASSSGMAGNTIYF
V: TRBV19; size: NA; J: TRBJ1-5; D: TRBD1; DNA: TGTGCCAGTAGTGTATACAGGGGCGGGAGCAATCAGCCCCAGCATTTT; CDR3: CASSVYRGGSNQPQHF
V: TRBV7-9; size: NA; J: TRBJ1-1; D: NA; DNA: TGTGCCAGCGGACCTACAGGGTTCGGGGAAGCTTTCTTT; CDR3: CASGPTGFGEAFF